What follows are 11 T cell receptor beta chains derived from one specimen sequenced in a study of T cell responses to AZD1222 COVID-19 vaccine. Sequenced by immunoSEQ multiplex PCR; TCRdb stores in-frame clones only, minus some. Here the sample spans around 120,000 clones, approximately 90% being singletons. The sample was peripheral blood, taken on day 0 of AZD1222 vaccination. The receptor set was obtained from an adult in good health.

This clone occurred once. The rearrangement uses TRBV13 and TRBJ2-7; TRBD2 matches 10 bases. The J segment lost 6 bases and the V segment lost 1 base, leaving 15 bases of the junction unmatched. Per the germline V gene, CDR1 is PRHDT and CDR2 is FYEKMQ (reference sequence). The CDR3 sequence is 18 residues long. For the CDR3, the DNA is TGTGCCAGCAGCTTAGCGCAGGGCGAAGCTAGCGGGAGAACCGAGCAGTACTTC. It is translated as CASSLAQGEASGRTEQYF.

This clone came up once. In DNA form, the CDR3 reads TGCGCCAGCAGCCAAGACACAGCGGGAGTCGATGAGCAGTTCTTC. It yields the protein CASSQDTAGVDEQFF. The rearrangement uses TRBV4-3 and TRBJ2-1, with 8 positions matching TRBD2. Losses at the gene ends were 0 bases for V and 8 bases for J; bases not matched to a gene: 6. There are 15 residues in the CDR3. The germline V gene has CDR1 LGHNA and CDR2 YSLEER.

V and J are TRBV6-2 or TRBV6-3 and TRBJ2-7, with D possibly TRBD1 on 7 matching bases. Germline CDR1 reads MNHEY; CDR2 reads SVGEGT. The CDR3 has 15 amino acids. Trimming removed 0 bases at V and 4 bases at J, with 13 bases between. Written as DNA, the CDR3 is TGTGCCAGCAGTTACTCGGCAGGGGGAGGTTACGAGCAGTACTTC. Protein sequence: CASSYSAGGGYEQYF.

V usage is TRBV18 and J usage is TRBJ2-1; TRBD1 matches at 7 bases. The CDR3 length is 15 residues. The V gene end was trimmed by 3 bases and the J gene end by 1 base; junction bases not matched to a gene: 3. Germline CDR1 reads KGHSH; CDR2 reads LQKENI. CDR3 region: CASSPWDSSYNEQFF. The CDR3 DNA reads as TGTGCCAGCTCACCCTGGGACAGTTCCTACAATGAGCAGTTCTTC.

This chain connects TRBV6-6 to TRBJ2-7; D unresolved. The V gene's germline CDR1 is MNHNY and CDR2 SVGAGI (reference sequence). Trimming cost V 4 bases and J 4 bases, with 17 bases left between them. The CDR3 contains 15 residues. CDR3 nucleotide sequence: TGTGCCAGCAGTTCGCCTGTTAGGAGTCTTTACGAGCAGTACTTC. Its protein product is CASSSPVRSLYEQYF.

The chain couples TRBV3-1 (or the pseudogene TRBV3-2) to TRBJ2-2, with D hard to call. The CDR3 has 17 residues. Looked up from germline, CDR1 is LGHDT and CDR2 is YNNKEL (reference sequence). V was pared by 2 bases and J by 4 bases, with 17 bases between. CDR3 bases: TGTGCCAGCAGCCAACGAGCTCCGGGTCTAAGCACCGGGGAGCTGTTTTTT. Translated, it gives CASSQRAPGLSTGELFF.

CDR3 in DNA: TGTGCCAGCAGCCCCACGGACAGGGGGTTCTACGAGCAGTACTTC. It is translated as CASSPTDRGFYEQYF. The chain joins TRBV7-9 to TRBJ2-7; 10 nucleotides agree with TRBD1. The CDR3 spans 15 residues. Germline lookup yields CDR1 SEHNR and CDR2 FQNEAQ (reference sequence). The V gene end was trimmed by 5 bases and the J gene end by 3 bases; junction bases not matched to a gene: 7. The variable domain in full, completed from reference TRBV7-9 and TRBJ2-7, reads DTGVSQNPRHKITKRGQNVTFRCDPISEHNRLYWYRQTLGQGPEFLTYFQNEAQLEKSRLLSDRFSAERPKGSFSTLEIQRTEQGDSAMYLCASSPTDRGFYEQYFGPGTRLTVT.

The genes are TRBV5-1 and TRBJ2-3; D not certain. The CDR3 covers 14 residues. From germline, CDR1 is SGHRS and CDR2 YFSETQ. The V end lost 7 bases, the J end lost 3 bases, and 15 bases lay between the germline ends. The CDR3 DNA sequence: TGCGCCAGCCACCTTGGGGATTTGACAGATACGCAGTATTTT. Residues: CASHLGDLTDTQYF.

The CDR3 region is CASNQGGEQYF. For the CDR3, the DNA is TGTGCCAGTAATCAGGGCGGCGAGCAGTACTTC. The V gene is TRBV19, the J gene TRBJ2-7, with D possibly matching TRBD1 (5 bases). The V gene's germline CDR1 is LNHDA and CDR2 SQIVND (reference sequence). This CDR3 has 11 amino acids. Trimming removed 7 bases at V and 6 bases at J, with 10 bases between. Full variable domain (missing parts from reference TRBV19 and TRBJ2-7): DGGITQSPKYLFRKEGQNVTLSCEQNLNHDAMYWYRQDPGQGLRLIYYSQIVNDFQKGDIAEGYSVSREKKESFPLTVTSAQKNPTAFYLCASNQGGEQYFGPGTRLTVT.

The chain employs TRBV7-6 and TRBJ1-2; possible D gene TRBD1, 6 bases. V was clipped by 2 bases and J by 2 bases, with 21 bases between them. The CDR3 is 18 amino acids. Germline V CDR1 and CDR2: SGHVS, FNYEAQ. CDR3 loop: CASSLLWEQGGENYGYTF. The CDR3 nucleotides read TGTGCCAGCAGCTTATTGTGGGAACAGGGTGGCGAAAACTATGGCTACACCTTC.

This sequence joins TRBV27 and TRBJ2-1; D call uncertain. Germline V gene data show CDR1 as MNHEY and CDR2 as SMNVEV (reference sequence). The CDR3 sequence is 17 residues long. The V end was cut by 5 bases, the J end by 4 bases, with 21 bases between. The CDR3 DNA follows: TGTGCCAGCAGTCCCTCCGTCTTGGCGAGCTTATACAATGAGCAGTTCTTC. Its protein is CASSPSVLASLYNEQFF.